This T cell receptor (beta chain) came from a study of blood T cell repertoires in COVID-19. On the study more broadly: Researchers got acute and convalescent COVID-19 samples from the United States, Italy and Spain. PBMCs, B-cell-depleted T cells, or T cells were the source of the cDNA or gDNA that made up the material.

Authors' processing steps: Estimation of nucleated cell counts relied on the amplification of reference gene primers. TCRdb's copy holds only in-frame clones and misses some; the assay was immunoSEQ multiplex PCR. The V and J calls and the clone size are those of that table, but D and trimming were determined from the DNA. The repertoire holds around 200,000 clones, with just over 85% as singletons. Germline CDR1 reads LGHDT; CDR2 reads YNNKEL (reference sequence). The CDR3 loop spans 15 amino acids. V dropped 6 bases and J dropped 6; count of bases not matched to a gene: 12. The sequenced sample consisted of peripheral blood. The chain is built from TRBV3-1 (or the pseudogene TRBV3-2) and TRBJ2-7, with 9 nucleotides matching TRBD2. The sequence derives from a man older than 75 with acute or convalescent COVID-19. The CDR3 coding sequence is TGTGCCAGCAGGGGACTAGCAAAGGGGGGCGGCGAGCAGTACTTC. This codes for CASRGLAKGGGEQYF.